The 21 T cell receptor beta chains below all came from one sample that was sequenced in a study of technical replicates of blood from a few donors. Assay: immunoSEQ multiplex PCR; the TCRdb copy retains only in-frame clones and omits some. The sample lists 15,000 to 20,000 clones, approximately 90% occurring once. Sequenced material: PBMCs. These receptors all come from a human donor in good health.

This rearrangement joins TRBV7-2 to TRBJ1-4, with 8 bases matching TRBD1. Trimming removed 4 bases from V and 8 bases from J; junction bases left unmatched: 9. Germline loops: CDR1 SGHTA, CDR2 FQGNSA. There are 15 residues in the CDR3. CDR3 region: CASSSKQGEGEKLFF. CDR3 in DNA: TGTGCCAGCAGCTCGAAACAGGGGGAAGGAGAAAAACTGTTTTTT.

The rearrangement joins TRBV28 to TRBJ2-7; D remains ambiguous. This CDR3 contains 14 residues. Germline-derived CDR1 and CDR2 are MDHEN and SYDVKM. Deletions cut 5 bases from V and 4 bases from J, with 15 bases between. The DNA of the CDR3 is TGTGCCAGCAGTGATCCGCTAATGAGGTACGAGCAGTACTTC. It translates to CASSDPLMRYEQYF.

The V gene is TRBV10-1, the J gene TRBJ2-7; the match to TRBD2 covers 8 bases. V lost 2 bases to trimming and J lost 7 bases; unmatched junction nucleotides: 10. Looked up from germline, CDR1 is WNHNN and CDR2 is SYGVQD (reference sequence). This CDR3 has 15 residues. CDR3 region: CASSERAAGAGEQYF. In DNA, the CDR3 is TGCGCCAGCAGTGAGCGGGCAGCGGGAGCGGGGGAGCAGTACTTC.

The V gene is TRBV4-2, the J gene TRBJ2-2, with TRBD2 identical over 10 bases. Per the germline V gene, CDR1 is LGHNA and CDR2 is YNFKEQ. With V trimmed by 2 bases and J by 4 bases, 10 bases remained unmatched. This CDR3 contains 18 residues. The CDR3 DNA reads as TGTGCCAGCAGCCAAAGTGGTATTCGACTAGCGGGCACCGGGGAGCTGTTTTTT. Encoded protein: CASSQSGIRLAGTGELFF.

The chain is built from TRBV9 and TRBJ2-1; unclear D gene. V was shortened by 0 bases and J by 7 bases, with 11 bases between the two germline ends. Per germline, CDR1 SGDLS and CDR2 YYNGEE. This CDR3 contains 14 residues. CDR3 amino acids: CASSVEPLENEQFF. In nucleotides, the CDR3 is TGTGCCAGCAGCGTAGAGCCCTTAGAAAATGAGCAGTTCTTC.

CDR3 protein: CASSEGVDYNEQFF. The DNA for the CDR3 is TGTGCCAGCAGTGAAGGTGTAGACTACAATGAGCAGTTCTTC. The V gene is TRBV2, the J gene TRBJ2-1, with no clear D. CDR1 SNHLY and CDR2 FYNNEI come from the germline V gene. Trimming cost V 1 base and J 3 bases, with 7 bases left between them. The CDR3 is 14 residues long.

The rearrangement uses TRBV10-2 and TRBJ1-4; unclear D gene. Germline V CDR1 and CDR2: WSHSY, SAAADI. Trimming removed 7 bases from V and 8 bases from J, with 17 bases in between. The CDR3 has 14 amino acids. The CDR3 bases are TGCGCCAGCAACCTTCAGTCGCCCTCAGAAAAACTGTTTTTT. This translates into CASNLQSPSEKLFF.

This chain's CDR3 is CASSPHPTNEQFF. The DNA of the CDR3 is TGTGCCAGCAGCCCCCACCCTACCAATGAGCAGTTCTTC. V is TRBV14 and J is TRBJ2-1; D unresolved. The CDR3 is 13 amino acids. V shed 4 bases and J shed 6 bases, with 10 bases lying between them. Germline V lookup: CDR1 SGHDN, CDR2 FVKESK.

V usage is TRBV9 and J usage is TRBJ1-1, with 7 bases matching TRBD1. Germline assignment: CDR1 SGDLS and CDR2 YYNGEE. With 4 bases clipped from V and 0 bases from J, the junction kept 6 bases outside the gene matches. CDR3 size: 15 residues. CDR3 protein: CASSPWTGMNTEAFF. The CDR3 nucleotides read TGTGCCAGCAGCCCGTGGACAGGTATGAACACTGAAGCTTTCTTT.

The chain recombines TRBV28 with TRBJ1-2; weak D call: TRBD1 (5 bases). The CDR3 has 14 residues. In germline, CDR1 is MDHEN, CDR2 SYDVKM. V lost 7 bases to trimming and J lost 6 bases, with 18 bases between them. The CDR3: CASNLPAGRDGYTF. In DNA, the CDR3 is TGTGCCAGCAATTTGCCAGCGGGGCGGGATGGCTACACCTTC.

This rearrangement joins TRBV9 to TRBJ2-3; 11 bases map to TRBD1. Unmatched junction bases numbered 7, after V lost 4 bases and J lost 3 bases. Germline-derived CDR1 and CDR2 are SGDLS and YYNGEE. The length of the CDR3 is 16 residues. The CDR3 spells CASSPRGDRGTDTQYF. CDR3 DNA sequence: TGTGCCAGCAGCCCGAGAGGGGACAGGGGGACAGATACGCAGTATTTT.

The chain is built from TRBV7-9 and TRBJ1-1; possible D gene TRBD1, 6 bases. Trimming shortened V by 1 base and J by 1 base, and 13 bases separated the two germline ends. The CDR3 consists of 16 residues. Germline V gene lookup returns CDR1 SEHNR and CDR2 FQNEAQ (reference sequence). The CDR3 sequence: CASSLVQLRGNTEAFF. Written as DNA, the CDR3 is TGTGCCAGCAGCTTAGTTCAGCTCAGGGGGAACACTGAAGCTTTCTTT.

CDR3 region: CASSTWTGASYEQYF. The CDR3 region has the DNA TGCGCCAGCAGCACATGGACAGGAGCCTCCTACGAGCAGTACTTC. The chain uses TRBV5-1 and TRBJ2-7; 7 bases map to TRBD1. The CDR3 length is 15 residues. V shed 4 bases and J 0 bases; nucleotides not matched to a gene: 7. The germline V gene has CDR1 SGHRS and CDR2 YFSETQ.

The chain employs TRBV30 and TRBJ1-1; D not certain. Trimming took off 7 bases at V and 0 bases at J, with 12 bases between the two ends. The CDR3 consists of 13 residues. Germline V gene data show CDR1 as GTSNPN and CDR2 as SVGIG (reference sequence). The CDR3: CASLRGMNTEAFF. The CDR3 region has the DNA TGTGCCTCCCTCCGAGGGATGAACACTGAAGCTTTCTTT.

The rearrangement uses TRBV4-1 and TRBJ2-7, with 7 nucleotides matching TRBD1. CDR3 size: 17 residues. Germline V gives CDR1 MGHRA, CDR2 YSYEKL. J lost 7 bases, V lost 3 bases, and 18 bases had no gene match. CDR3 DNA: TGCGCCAGCAGCCACGAAAACCTGACAGGGCTCTGGGGTGAGCAGTACTTC. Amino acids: CASSHENLTGLWGEQYF.

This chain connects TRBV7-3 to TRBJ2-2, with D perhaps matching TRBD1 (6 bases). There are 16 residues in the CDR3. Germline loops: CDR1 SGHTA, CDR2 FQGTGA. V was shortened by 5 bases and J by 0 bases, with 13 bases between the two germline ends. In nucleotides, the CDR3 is TGTGCCAGCAGCCCACAAGGACAGCCGAACACCGGGGAGCTGTTTTTT. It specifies CASSPQGQPNTGELFF.

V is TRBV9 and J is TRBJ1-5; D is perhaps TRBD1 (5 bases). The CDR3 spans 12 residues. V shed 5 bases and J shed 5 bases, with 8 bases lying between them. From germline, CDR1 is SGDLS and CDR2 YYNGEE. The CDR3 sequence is CASSTGDQPQHF. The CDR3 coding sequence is TGTGCCAGCAGTACGGGGGATCAGCCCCAGCATTTT.

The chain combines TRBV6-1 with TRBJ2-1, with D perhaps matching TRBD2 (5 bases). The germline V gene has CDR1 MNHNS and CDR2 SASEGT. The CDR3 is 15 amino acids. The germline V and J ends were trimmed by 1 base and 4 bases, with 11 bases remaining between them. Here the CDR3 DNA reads TGTGCCAGCAGTGAAGAAGCGGAGGTTTACAATGAGCAGTTCTTC. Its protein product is CASSEEAEVYNEQFF.

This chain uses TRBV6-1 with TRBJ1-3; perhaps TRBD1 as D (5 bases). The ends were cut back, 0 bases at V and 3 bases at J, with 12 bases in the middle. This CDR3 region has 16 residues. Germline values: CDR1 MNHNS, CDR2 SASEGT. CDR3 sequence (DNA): TGTGCCAGCAGTGAAGCGGGTCAGGGTGGTGGAAACACCATATATTTT. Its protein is CASSEAGQGGGNTIYF.

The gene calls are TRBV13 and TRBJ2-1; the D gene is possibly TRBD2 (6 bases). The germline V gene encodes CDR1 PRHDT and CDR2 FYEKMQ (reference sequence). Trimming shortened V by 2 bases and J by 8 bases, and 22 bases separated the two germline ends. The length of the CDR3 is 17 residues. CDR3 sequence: CASSLKGPGLTRDEQFF. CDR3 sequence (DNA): TGTGCCAGCAGCTTAAAGGGTCCGGGACTTACCAGGGATGAGCAGTTCTTC.

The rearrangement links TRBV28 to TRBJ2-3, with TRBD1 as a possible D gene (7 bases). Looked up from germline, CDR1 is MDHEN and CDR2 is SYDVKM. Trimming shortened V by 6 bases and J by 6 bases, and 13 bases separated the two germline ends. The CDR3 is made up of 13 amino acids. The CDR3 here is CASRPQGGDTQYF. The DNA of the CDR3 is TGTGCCAGCAGGCCCCAGGGGGGCGATACGCAGTATTTT.